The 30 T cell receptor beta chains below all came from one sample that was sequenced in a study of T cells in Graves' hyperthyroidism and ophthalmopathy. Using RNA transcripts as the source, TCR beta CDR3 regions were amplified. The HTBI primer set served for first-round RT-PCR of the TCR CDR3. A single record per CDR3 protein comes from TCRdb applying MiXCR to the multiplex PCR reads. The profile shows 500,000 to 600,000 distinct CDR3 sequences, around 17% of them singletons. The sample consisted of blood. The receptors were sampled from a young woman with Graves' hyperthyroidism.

CDR3 bases: TGTGCCAGCAGCACCGGGACCGCCCCATCAGATACGCAGTATTTT. This translates into CASSTGTAPSDTQYF. The rearrangement uses TRBV7-9 and TRBJ2-3; D possibly uses TRBD1 or TRBD2 (5 bases each). The CDR3 length is 15 residues. Germline-derived CDR1 and CDR2 are SEHNR and FQNEAQ (reference sequence). V was shortened by 5 bases and J by 4 bases, with 16 bases between the two germline ends.

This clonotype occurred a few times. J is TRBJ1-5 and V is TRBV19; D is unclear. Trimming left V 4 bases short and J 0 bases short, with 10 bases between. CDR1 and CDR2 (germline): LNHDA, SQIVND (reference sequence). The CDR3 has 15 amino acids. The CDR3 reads CASSNLLYSNQPQHF. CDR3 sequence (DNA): TGTGCCAGTAGTAACCTGCTCTATAGCAATCAGCCCCAGCATTTT.

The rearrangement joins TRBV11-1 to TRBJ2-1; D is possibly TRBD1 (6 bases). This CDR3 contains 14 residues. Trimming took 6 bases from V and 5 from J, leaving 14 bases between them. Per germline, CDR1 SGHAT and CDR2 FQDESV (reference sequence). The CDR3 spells CASSGPGTNNEQFF. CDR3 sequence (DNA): TGTGCCAGCAGTGGACCCGGGACAAACAATGAGCAGTTCTTC.

The CDR3 here is CASSPEPGGDDEQFF. Here the CDR3 DNA reads TGTGCCAGCAGTCCCGAGCCGGGGGGGGACGATGAGCAGTTCTTC. The chain joins TRBV6-2 or TRBV6-3 to TRBJ2-1, with 8 nucleotides matching TRBD2. Per the germline V gene, CDR1 is MNHEY and CDR2 is SVGEGT. Trimming at V came to 5 bases and at J to 8 bases, leaving 11 bases not matched to a gene. The CDR3 has 15 amino acids.

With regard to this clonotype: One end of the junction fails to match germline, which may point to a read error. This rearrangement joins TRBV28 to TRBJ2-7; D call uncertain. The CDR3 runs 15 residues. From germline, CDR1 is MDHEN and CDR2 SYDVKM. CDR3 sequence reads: CASTSVGFLSYERYF. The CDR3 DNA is TGTGCCAGCACTTCGGTGGGGTTTCTTTCCTACGAGCGGTACTTC.

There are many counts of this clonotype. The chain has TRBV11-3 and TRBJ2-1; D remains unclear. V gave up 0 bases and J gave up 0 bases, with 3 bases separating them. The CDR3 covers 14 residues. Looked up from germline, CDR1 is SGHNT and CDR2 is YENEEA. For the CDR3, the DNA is TGTGCCAGCAGCTTAGACCACTCCTACAATGAGCAGTTCTTC. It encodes CASSLDHSYNEQFF.

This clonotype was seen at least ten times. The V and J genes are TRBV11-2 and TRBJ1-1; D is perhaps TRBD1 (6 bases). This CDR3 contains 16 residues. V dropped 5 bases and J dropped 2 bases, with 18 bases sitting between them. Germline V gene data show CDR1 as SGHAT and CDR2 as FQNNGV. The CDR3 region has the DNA TGTGCCAGCAGCCCGGGGGGGGGCAGGCGAAACACTGAAGCTTTCTTT. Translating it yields CASSPGGGRRNTEAFF.

The CDR3 bases are TGTGCCACCACCGGACAGGCTTATGGGGCCAACGTCCTGACTTTC. Amino acid sequence: CATTGQAYGANVLTF. The V and J genes are TRBV28 and TRBJ2-6; 7 nucleotides line up with TRBD1. This CDR3 contains 15 residues. After removal of 10 bases from V and 3 bases from J, the junction contained 9 bases not matched to a gene. Germline assignment: CDR1 MDHEN and CDR2 SYDVKM.

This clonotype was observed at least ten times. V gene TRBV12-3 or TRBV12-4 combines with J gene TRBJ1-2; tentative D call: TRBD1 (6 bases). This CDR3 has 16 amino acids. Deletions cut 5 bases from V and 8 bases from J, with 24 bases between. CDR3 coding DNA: TGTGCCAGCAGTCCCATGGGGGCAGGGCGGTTTACGGGCTACACCTTC. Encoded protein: CASSPMGAGRFTGYTF.

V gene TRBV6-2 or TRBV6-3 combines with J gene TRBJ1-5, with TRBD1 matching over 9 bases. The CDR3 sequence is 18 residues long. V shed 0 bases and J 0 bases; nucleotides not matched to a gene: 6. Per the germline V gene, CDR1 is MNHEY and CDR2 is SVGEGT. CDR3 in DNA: TGTGCCAGCAGTTACTCGACAGGGGGATCATATAGCAATCAGCCCCAGCATTTT. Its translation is CASSYSTGGSYSNQPQHF.

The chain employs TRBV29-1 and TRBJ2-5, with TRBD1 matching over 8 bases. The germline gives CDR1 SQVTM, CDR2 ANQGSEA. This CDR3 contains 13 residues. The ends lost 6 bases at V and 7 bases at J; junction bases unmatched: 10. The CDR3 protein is CSVELTGGGTQYF. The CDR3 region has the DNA TGCAGCGTAGAACTCACAGGGGGAGGGACCCAGTACTTC.

The CDR3 DNA sequence: TGTGCCAGCAGCCCGGGAGCCGGGACAGCGCATGGCTACACCTTC. It specifies CASSPGAGTAHGYTF. The rearrangement uses TRBV5-6 and TRBJ1-2; 7 bases line up with TRBD1. This CDR3 spans 15 amino acids. Germline V gene lookup returns CDR1 SGHDT and CDR2 YYEEEE. Trimming cost V 4 bases and J 6 bases; bases outside gene matches: 12.

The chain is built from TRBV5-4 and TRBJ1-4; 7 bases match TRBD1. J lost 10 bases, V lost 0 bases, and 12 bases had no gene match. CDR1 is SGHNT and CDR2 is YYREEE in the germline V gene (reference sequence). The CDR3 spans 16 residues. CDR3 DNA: TGTGCCAGCAGCTTGGCCTCTCGGACAGGAGACGGAAAACTGTTTTTT. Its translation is CASSLASRTGDGKLFF.

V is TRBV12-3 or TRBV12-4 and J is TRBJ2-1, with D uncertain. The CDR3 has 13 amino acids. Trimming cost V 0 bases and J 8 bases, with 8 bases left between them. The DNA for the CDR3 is TGTGCCAGCAGTTTAGCGGACCGGGATGAGCAGTTCTTC. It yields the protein CASSLADRDEQFF.

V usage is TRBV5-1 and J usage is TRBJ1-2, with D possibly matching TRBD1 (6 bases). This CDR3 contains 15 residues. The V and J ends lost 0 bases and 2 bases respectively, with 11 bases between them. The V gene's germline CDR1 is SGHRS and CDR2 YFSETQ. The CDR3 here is CASSLDGGTNYGYTF. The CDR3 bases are TGCGCCAGCAGCTTGGACGGGGGCACGAACTATGGCTACACCTTC.

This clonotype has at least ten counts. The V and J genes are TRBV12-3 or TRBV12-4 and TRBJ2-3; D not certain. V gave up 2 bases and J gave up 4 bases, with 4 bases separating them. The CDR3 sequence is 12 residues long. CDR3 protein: CASSLTADTQYF. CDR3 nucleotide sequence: TGTGCCAGCAGTTTAACGGCAGATACGCAGTATTTT.

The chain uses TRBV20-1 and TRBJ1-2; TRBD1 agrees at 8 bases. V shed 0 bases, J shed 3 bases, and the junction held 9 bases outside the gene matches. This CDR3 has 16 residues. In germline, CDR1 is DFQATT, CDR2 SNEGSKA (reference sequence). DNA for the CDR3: TGCAGTGCTAGAGACTACCAGGGGGCCCGGGACTATGGCTACACCTTC. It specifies CSARDYQGARDYGYTF.

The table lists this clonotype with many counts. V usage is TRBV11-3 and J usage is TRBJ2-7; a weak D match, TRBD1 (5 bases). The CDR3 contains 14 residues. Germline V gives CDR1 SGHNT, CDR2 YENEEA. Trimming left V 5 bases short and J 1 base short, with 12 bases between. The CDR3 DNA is TGTGCCAGCAGCCCCAGGGTTAGGTCCTACGAGCAGTACTTC. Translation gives CASSPRVRSYEQYF. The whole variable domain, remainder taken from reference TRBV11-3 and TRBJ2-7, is EAGVVQSPRYKIIEKKQPVAFWCNPISGHNTLYWYLQNLGQGPELLIRYENEEAVDDSQLPKDRFSAERLKGVDSTLKIQPAELGDSAVYLCASSPRVRSYEQYFGPGTRLTVT.

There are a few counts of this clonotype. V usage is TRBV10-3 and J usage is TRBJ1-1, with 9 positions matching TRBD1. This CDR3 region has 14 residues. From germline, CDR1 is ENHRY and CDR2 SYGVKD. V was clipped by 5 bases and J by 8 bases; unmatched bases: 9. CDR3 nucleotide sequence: TGTGCCATCAGTCCCGGGACAGGGAGTAGAGAAGCTTTCTTT. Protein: CAISPGTGSREAFF.

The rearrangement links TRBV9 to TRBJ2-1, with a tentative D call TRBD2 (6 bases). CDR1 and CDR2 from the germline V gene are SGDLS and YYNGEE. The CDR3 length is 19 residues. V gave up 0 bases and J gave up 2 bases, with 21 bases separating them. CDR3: CASSVGGVTWRDTYNEQFF. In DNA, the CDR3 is TGTGCCAGCAGCGTAGGGGGGGTGACTTGGCGGGATACCTACAATGAGCAGTTCTTC. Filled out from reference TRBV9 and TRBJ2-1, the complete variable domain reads DSGVTQTPKHLITATGQRVTLRCSPRSGDLSVYWYQQSLDQGLQFLIQYYNGEERAKGNILERFSAQQFPDLHSELNLSSLELGDSALYFCASSVGGVTWRDTYNEQFFGPGTRLTVL.

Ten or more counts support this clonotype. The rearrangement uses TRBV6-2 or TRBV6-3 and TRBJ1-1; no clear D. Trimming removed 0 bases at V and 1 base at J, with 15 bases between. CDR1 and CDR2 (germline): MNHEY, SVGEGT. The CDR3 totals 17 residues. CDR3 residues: CASSYSLASGKNTEAFF. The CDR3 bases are TGTGCCAGCAGTTACTCGCTAGCCTCTGGTAAGAACACTGAAGCTTTCTTT.

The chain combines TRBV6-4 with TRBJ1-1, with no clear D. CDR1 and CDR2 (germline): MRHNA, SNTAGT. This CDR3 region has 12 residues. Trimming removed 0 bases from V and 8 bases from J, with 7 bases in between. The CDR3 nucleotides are TGTGCCAGCAGTGACTCGGCGGGGGAAGCTTTCTTT. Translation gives CASSDSAGEAFF.

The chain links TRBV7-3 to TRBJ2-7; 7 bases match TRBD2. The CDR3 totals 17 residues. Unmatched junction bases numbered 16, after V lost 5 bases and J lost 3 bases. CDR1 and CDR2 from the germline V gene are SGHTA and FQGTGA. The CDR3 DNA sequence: TGTGCCAGCAGCCTCTCCCTGCGCCGGGCTAGCGGCTACGAGCAGTACTTC. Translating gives CASSLSLRRASGYEQYF.

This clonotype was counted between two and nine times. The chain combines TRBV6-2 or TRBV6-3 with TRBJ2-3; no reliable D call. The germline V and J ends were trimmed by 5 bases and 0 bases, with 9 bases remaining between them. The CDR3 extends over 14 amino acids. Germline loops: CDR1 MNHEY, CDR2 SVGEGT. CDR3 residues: CASSLQHSTDTQYF. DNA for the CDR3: TGTGCCAGCAGTCTACAGCATAGCACAGATACGCAGTATTTT.

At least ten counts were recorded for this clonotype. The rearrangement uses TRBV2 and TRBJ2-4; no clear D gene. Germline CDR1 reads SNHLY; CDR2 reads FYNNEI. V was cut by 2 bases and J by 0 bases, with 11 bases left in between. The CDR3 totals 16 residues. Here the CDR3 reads CASSESVVLAKNIQYF. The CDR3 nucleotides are TGTGCCAGCAGTGAATCGGTAGTACTAGCCAAAAACATTCAGTACTTC. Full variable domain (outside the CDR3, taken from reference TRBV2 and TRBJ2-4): EPEVTQTPSHQVTQMGQEVILRCVPISNHLYFYWYRQILGQKVEFLVSFYNNEISEKSEIFDDQFSVERPDGSNFTLKIRSTKLEDSAMYFCASSESVVLAKNIQYFGAGTRLSVL.

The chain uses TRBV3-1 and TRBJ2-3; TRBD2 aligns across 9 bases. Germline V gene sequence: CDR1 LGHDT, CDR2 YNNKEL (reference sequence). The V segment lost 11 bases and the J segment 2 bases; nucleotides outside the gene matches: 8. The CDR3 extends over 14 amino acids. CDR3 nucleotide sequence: TGTGCCTCAGCGGGAGGACCTACCACAGATACGCAGTATTTT. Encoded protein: CASAGGPTTDTQYF.

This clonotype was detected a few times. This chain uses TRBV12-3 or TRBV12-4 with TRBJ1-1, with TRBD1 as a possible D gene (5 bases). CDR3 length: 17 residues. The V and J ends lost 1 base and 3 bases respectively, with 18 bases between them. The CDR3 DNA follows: TGTGCCAGCAGTTTAGAGGGGTCAAGGAGGGTTTACACTGAAGCTTTCTTT. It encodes CASSLEGSRRVYTEAFF.

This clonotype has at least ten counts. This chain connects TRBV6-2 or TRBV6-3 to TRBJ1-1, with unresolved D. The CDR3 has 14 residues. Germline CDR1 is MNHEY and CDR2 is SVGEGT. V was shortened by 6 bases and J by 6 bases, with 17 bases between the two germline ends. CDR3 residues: CASRPTLSQAEAFF. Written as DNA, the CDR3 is TGTGCCAGCAGGCCGACTTTATCTCAGGCTGAAGCTTTCTTT.

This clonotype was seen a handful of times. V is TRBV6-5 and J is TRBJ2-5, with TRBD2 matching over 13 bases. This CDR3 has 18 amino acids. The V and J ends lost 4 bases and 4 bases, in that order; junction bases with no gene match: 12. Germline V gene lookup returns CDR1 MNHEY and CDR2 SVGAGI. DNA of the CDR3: TGTGCCAGCAGTTCAAGACTAGCGGGAGGCGGGTTTGGAGAGACCCAGTACTTC. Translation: CASSSRLAGGGFGETQYF.

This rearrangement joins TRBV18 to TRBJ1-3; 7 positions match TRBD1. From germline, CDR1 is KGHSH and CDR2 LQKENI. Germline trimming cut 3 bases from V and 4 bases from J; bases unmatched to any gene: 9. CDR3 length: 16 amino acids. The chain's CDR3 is CASSPLGGGEGNTIYF. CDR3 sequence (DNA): TGTGCCAGCTCACCGCTTGGAGGGGGCGAAGGAAACACCATATATTTT.